This TCR beta chain is from a study of blood T cell repertoires in COVID-19. Study summary: T cells, B-cell-depleted T cells, or PBMCs supplied cDNA or gDNA.

Self-reported history from a screening survey and questionnaire set each donor's cohort. V lost 6 bases, J lost 3 bases, and 12 bases lay in between. The CDR3 runs to 14 residues. The germline V gene has CDR1 LNHDA and CDR2 SQIVND (reference sequence). Sequencing was performed with immunoSEQ multiplex PCR; in TCRdb, only in-frame clones are kept and a portion is missing. The table lists 200,000 to 250,000 clones, less than 85% of them singletons. The sample consisted of PBMCs or T cells enriched from blood (not recorded which). This receptor was taken from a man between 60 and 75 years old who had recovered from COVID-19. This chain uses TRBV19 with TRBJ2-1, with D possibly being TRBD1 (6 bases). As DNA, the CDR3 is TGTGCCAGTAGGGACAGAACCTACTACAATGAGCAGTTCTTC. Encoded protein: CASRDRTYYNEQFF.